The 20 T cell receptor beta chains below come from one sample, sequenced in a study of vaccination and CD4 T cells after COVID-19. With the Oncomine TCR Beta short-read assay, DNA from cultured CD4+ T cells was sequenced. Using its own MiXCR run on the PCR reads, TCRdb lists one record per CDR3 protein. In the table there are under 20,000 distinct CDR3 sequences, roughly 55% of which are singletons. Documented treatment: approximately nine-day PBMC culture with coronavirus spike peptide pools or control peptides (ViraFEST assay). The antigens of these receptors remain unknown. The sample in question was CD4+ T cells from blood, cultured in vitro, obtained before SARS-CoV-2 vaccination. The receptors here all came from a human donor who had recovered from COVID-19.

The chain is built from TRBV2 and TRBJ2-7, with D maybe TRBD1 (6 bases). Deletions cut 1 base from V and 4 bases from J, with 8 bases between. This CDR3 region has 13 residues. Germline loops: CDR1 SNHLY, CDR2 FYNNEI. The CDR3 sequence: CASSEGTAYEQYF. The CDR3 nucleotides are TGTGCCAGCAGTGAAGGGACAGCTTACGAGCAGTACTTC.

This clonotype has more than one count but fewer than ten. CDR3 bases: TGTGCCAGCAGCCCCCGTCCCAATCAGCCCCAGCATTTT. Protein: CASSPRPNQPQHF. The V gene is TRBV7-3, the J gene TRBJ1-5; D remains unclear. The germline V gene has CDR1 SGHTA and CDR2 FQGTGA. This CDR3 comprises 13 residues. V dropped 5 bases and J dropped 3 bases, with 8 bases sitting between them.

The V gene is TRBV11-3, the J gene TRBJ1-1; D is uncertain. Trimming shortened V by 0 bases and J by 3 bases, and 8 bases separated the two germline ends. The CDR3 extends over 14 amino acids. Per the germline V gene, CDR1 is SGHNT and CDR2 is YENEEA. CDR3 sequence (DNA): TGTGCCAGCAGCTTAGAAGGGTCGGACACTGAAGCTTTCTTT. This translates into CASSLEGSDTEAFF. Full variable domain (remainder filled in from reference TRBV11-3 and TRBJ1-1): EAGVVQSPRYKIIEKKQPVAFWCNPISGHNTLYWYLQNLGQGPELLIRYENEEAVDDSQLPKDRFSAERLKGVDSTLKIQPAELGDSAVYLCASSLEGSDTEAFFGQGTRLTVV.

The chain employs TRBV19 and TRBJ1-1; no reliable D call. The CDR3 sequence is 13 residues long. Trimming removed 3 bases from V and 0 bases from J, with 5 bases in between. CDR1 and CDR2 (germline): LNHDA, SQIVND (reference sequence). In nucleotides, the CDR3 is TGTGCCAGTAGTATCTCGGTGAACACTGAAGCTTTCTTT. This encodes CASSISVNTEAFF.

The CDR3 DNA reads TGTGCCAGCAGCTTAGCCGGACTTTCGGGTCTAGAGCAGTTCTTC. It codes for CASSLAGLSGLEQFF. The chain recombines TRBV11-3 with TRBJ2-1, with a weak D call TRBD2 (5 bases). V lost 1 base to trimming and J lost 10 bases, with 17 bases between them. Germline CDR1 is SGHNT and CDR2 is YENEEA. CDR3 length equals 15 residues.

This clonotype has a single count. V gene TRBV6-2 or TRBV6-3 combines with J gene TRBJ1-2; D might be TRBD1 (5 bases). CDR1 MNHEY and CDR2 SVGEGT come from the germline V gene. The CDR3 has 15 amino acids. V was shortened by 5 bases and J by 7 bases, with 20 bases between the two germline ends. The CDR3 sequence is CASSDPGLRARGYTF. CDR3 nucleotide sequence: TGTGCCAGCAGTGACCCGGGACTCCGGGCCCGTGGCTACACCTTC.

This chain joins TRBV6-1 and TRBJ2-7; 12 nucleotides line up with TRBD1. Trimming took 10 bases from V and 2 from J; bases not matched to a gene: 3. This CDR3 has 13 residues. Germline V gene lookup returns CDR1 MNHNS and CDR2 SASEGT. Written as DNA, the CDR3 is TGTGCCACCCGGGACAGGGGGCCCTACGAGCAGTACTTC. Translation gives CATRDRGPYEQYF.

The chain combines TRBV7-2 with TRBJ2-2, with D possibly TRBD2 on 5 matching bases. Deletions cut 1 base from V and 0 bases from J, with 9 bases between. The CDR3 length is 16 residues. Germline CDR1 SGHTA, CDR2 FQGNSA. In DNA, the CDR3 is TGTGCCAGCAGCTTAGTTCCCGGGGCGAACACCGGGGAGCTGTTTTTT. Its translation is CASSLVPGANTGELFF.

The chain combines TRBV20-1 with TRBJ2-1; D possibly matches TRBD1 or TRBD2 (5 bases each). This CDR3 has 14 residues. V was clipped by 0 bases and J by 9 bases, with 15 bases between them. CDR1 and CDR2 (germline): DFQATT, SNEGSKA (reference sequence). The CDR3 bases are TGCAGTGCTAGAGAACAGGACTGGTTTGGTGAGCAGTTCTTC. Protein sequence: CSAREQDWFGEQFF.

Only a few counts were recorded for this clonotype. V gene TRBV7-8 combines with J gene TRBJ2-3, with D possibly TRBD1 on 6 matching bases. In germline, CDR1 is SGHVS, CDR2 FQNEAQ. The V gene lost 1 base and the J gene lost 1 base, with 9 bases spanning the gap. There are 15 residues in the CDR3. The CDR3, as DNA: TGTGCCAGCAGCTTAGTGGGGGCGGGCACAGATACGCAGTATTTT. Its translation: CASSLVGAGTDTQYF.

The chain carries TRBV7-2 and TRBJ2-6; D possibly corresponds to TRBD2 (5 bases). Germline V gene sequence: CDR1 SGHTA, CDR2 FQGNSA. Trimming left V 5 bases short and J 4 bases short, with 12 bases between. The CDR3 contains 15 residues. The CDR3 is CASSPASSGANVLTF. As DNA, the CDR3 is TGTGCCAGCAGCCCTGCTAGCTCCGGGGCCAACGTCCTGACTTTC.

As DNA, the CDR3 is TGTGCCAGCAGGGTGACGGGTTTCAACTATGGCTACACCTTC. As protein: CASRVTGFNYGYTF. The chain recombines TRBV27 with TRBJ1-2; D not certain. V was shortened by 6 bases and J by 2 bases, with 13 bases between the two germline ends. The CDR3 sequence is 14 residues long. Per germline, CDR1 MNHEY and CDR2 SMNVEV (reference sequence).

In its sample, this clonotype was seen a few times. The genes are TRBV6-1 and TRBJ2-7, with TRBD1 identical over 10 bases. The CDR3 loop spans 15 amino acids. J was trimmed by 3 bases and V by 7 bases; bases with no gene match: 9. CDR1 is MNHNS and CDR2 is SASEGT in the germline V gene. CDR3 loop: CASNLDRGLIYEQYF. The CDR3 bases are TGTGCCAGCAATCTAGACAGGGGGCTTATCTACGAGCAGTACTTC.

The chain joins TRBV5-4 to TRBJ2-5; a possible D gene is TRBD1 (5 bases). The CDR3 totals 16 residues. Looked up from germline, CDR1 is SGHNT and CDR2 is YYREEE (reference sequence). V was clipped by 0 bases and J by 5 bases, with 17 bases between them. The CDR3 nucleotides read TGTGCCAGCAGCTTGGCTTATAGGGGTGTCGGTGAGACCCAGTACTTC. Amino acid sequence: CASSLAYRGVGETQYF.

This clonotype was counted a few times. The V and J genes are TRBV11-2 and TRBJ2-1, with a weak D call TRBD2 (7 bases). This CDR3 spans 15 amino acids. Germline CDR1 SGHAT, CDR2 FQNNGV. Trimming cost V 4 bases and J 8 bases, with 18 bases left between them. This CDR3 is CASSWEGGDSDEQFF. CDR3 sequence (DNA): TGTGCCAGCAGCTGGGAAGGGGGGGATTCGGATGAGCAGTTCTTC. The variable domain in full, completed from reference TRBV11-2 and TRBJ2-1, reads EAGVAQSPRYKIIEKRQSVAFWCNPISGHATLYWYQQILGQGPKLLIQFQNNGVVDDSQLPKDRFSAERLKGVDSTLKIQPAKLEDSAVYLCASSWEGGDSDEQFFGPGTRLTVL.

The V call is TRBV11-3, the J call TRBJ2-3; 8 nucleotides match TRBD2. There are 18 residues in the CDR3. Trimming at V came to 1 base and at J to 6 bases, leaving 15 bases not matched to a gene. Germline loops: CDR1 SGHNT, CDR2 YENEEA. Written as DNA, the CDR3 is TGTGCCAGCAGCTTAGCTCCCCGTAGCGGGGCCGGGCGGGATACGCAGTATTTT. It is translated as CASSLAPRSGAGRDTQYF.

This clonotype has just a few counts. The J gene is TRBJ1-1, the V gene TRBV7-6, with a possible D match to TRBD1 (6 bases). V lost 6 bases and J lost 4, with 24 bases in between. Germline V gives CDR1 SGHVS, CDR2 FNYEAQ. The CDR3 consists of 17 residues. The CDR3 DNA sequence: TGTGCCAGCAGTCAAGCGCGAGCTGGGGGGCGAGTCACTGAAGCTTTCTTT. This sequence encodes CASSQARAGGRVTEAFF. The full variable domain, rest sourced from reference TRBV7-6 and TRBJ1-1, is GAGVSQSPRYKVTKRGQDVALRCDPISGHVSLYWYRQALGQGPEFLTYFNYEAQQDKSGLPNDRFSAERPEGSISTLTIQRTEQRDSAMYRCASSQARAGGRVTEAFFGQGTRLTVV.

The chain has TRBV7-9 and TRBJ1-6; D remains ambiguous. The CDR3 is 15 residues long. Trimming removed 3 bases at V and 7 bases at J, with 13 bases between. Germline V gives CDR1 SEHNR, CDR2 FQNEAQ (reference sequence). The CDR3 here is CASSFGDLGNSPLHF. The CDR3 nucleotides read TGTGCCAGCAGCTTCGGGGATTTAGGGAATTCACCCCTCCACTTT.

This clonotype came up a few times. V gene TRBV6-1 combines with J gene TRBJ2-7; 7 positions match TRBD1. The ends lost 4 bases at V and 0 bases at J; junction bases unmatched: 9. Germline V gene data show CDR1 as MNHNS and CDR2 as SASEGT. The length of the CDR3 is 16 residues. The CDR3 sequence is CASSAPGQISSYEQYF. In DNA, the CDR3 is TGTGCCAGCAGTGCACCGGGACAGATCAGCTCCTACGAGCAGTACTTC.

With regard to this clonotype: One end of the junction varies from germline; a read error may be responsible. The gene calls are TRBV5-4 and TRBJ2-3, with a possible D match to TRBD2 (5 bases). The CDR3 extends over 17 amino acids. From germline, CDR1 is SGHNT and CDR2 YYREEE (reference sequence). CDR3 DNA sequence: TGCGCCAGCAGCCCAAAGAATTACGAGCGGAACACAGATACGCAGTATTTT. It yields the protein CASSPKNYERNTDTQYF.